Listed below are T cell receptor beta chains from one sample, sequenced in a study of cytomegalovirus exposure and HLA in healthy donors. Sequencing was performed with immunoSEQ multiplex PCR; in TCRdb, only in-frame clones are kept and a portion is missing. The data hold about 160,000 clones, with more than 70% observed a single time. The specimen sequenced was PBMCs. The receptors derive from a man aged 18 to 29 in good health and CMV-seronegative. Each CDR3 is given with its conserved first and last residue. Fields, in order: clone size, J gene, V gene, D gene, CDR3 length, CDR3 protein, CDR3 DNA. The D gene is left open where the match is weak. The size entry is marked missing in some rows and otherwise reads once, few, many or a size class.

NA	TRBJ1-6	TRBV2	TRBD1	14	CASSLDRAGSPLHF	TGTGCCAGCAGTCTGGACAGGGCTGGGTCACCCCTCCACTTT
NA	TRBJ1-4	TRBV27	NA	15	CASTTLDSINEKLFF	TGTGCCAGCACCACCCTAGACAGTATCAATGAAAAACTGTTTTTT
NA	TRBJ2-1	TRBV27	TRBD2	15	CASNLLAGLANGQFF	TGTGCCAGCAACCTACTAGCGGGATTGGCAAATGGGCAGTTCTTC
NA	TRBJ2-7	TRBV18	TRBD2	16	CASSHSGAGGSYEQYF	TGTGCCAGCTCACATAGTGGGGCGGGGGGATCCTACGAGCAGTACTTC
NA	TRBJ2-6	TRBV28	NA	14	CAILGSGGANVLTF	TGTGCCATCCTCGGGAGTGGTGGGGCCAACGTCCTGACTTTC
NA	TRBJ2-2	TRBV11-2	NA	13	CASSISLTGELFF	TGTGCCAGCAGCATAAGCTTGACCGGGGAGCTGTTTTTT
NA	TRBJ1-5	TRBV28	NA	14	CASTITGLGQPQHF	TGTGCCAGCACAATAACAGGGCTAGGGCAGCCCCAGCATTTT
NA	TRBJ2-7	TRBV28	NA	12	CASTSGLYEQYF	TGTGCCAGCACGAGCGGGCTCTACGAGCAGTACTTC
NA	TRBJ1-4	TRBV7-6	TRBD1	15	CASSSPGQGNEKLFF	TGTGCCAGCAGTTCCCCGGGACAGGGGAATGAAAAACTGTTTTTT
NA	TRBJ2-3	TRBV10-3	TRBD2	16	CATGTSAKTSTDTQYF	TGTGCCACCGGGACTAGCGCGAAAACTAGCACAGATACGCAGTATTTT
NA	TRBJ1-4	TRBV5-4	TRBD1	15	CASSSGQGVDEKLFF	TGTGCCAGCAGCTCCGGACAGGGGGTGGATGAAAAACTGTTTTTT
NA	TRBJ1-5	TRBV5-6	TRBD1	13	CASSPDRGQPQHF	TGTGCCAGCAGCCCCGACAGGGGTCAGCCCCAGCATTTT
NA	TRBJ2-3	TRBV4-1	TRBD2	17	CASSHVERLAGLDTQYF	TGCGCCAGCAGCCACGTGGAGAGACTAGCGGGGTTAGATACGCAGTATTTT
NA	TRBJ1-3	TRBV25-1	NA	17	CASSEYYPESSGNTIYF	TGTGCCAGCAGTGAATATTACCCGGAGAGCTCTGGAAACACCATATATTTT
NA	TRBJ2-2	TRBV5-1	NA	16	CASSSLGSANTGELFF	TGCGCCAGCAGCTCGCTGGGTAGCGCGAACACCGGGGAGCTGTTTTTT
NA	TRBJ1-2	TRBV4-1	TRBD1	17	CASSHVGGTGGNAGYTF	TGCGCCAGCAGCCATGTTGGTGGGACAGGGGGCAATGCCGGCTACACCTTC
NA	TRBJ1-4	TRBV18	NA	14	CASSTTTGGEKLFF	TGTGCCAGCTCAACCACGACAGGAGGAGAAAAACTGTTTTTT
NA	TRBJ2-7	TRBV7-2	TRBD1	15	CASSVTRDRSYEQYF	TGTGCCAGCAGCGTAACCCGGGACAGATCCTACGAGCAGTACTTC
NA	TRBJ2-7	TRBV7-2	TRBD2	15	CASSLVASGKYEQYF	TGTGCCAGCAGCTTAGTAGCTAGCGGGAAGTACGAGCAGTACTTC
NA	TRBJ1-2	TRBV5-1	NA	14	CASSFITGNYGYTF	TGCGCCAGCAGCTTTATAACGGGGAACTATGGCTACACCTTC
once	TRBJ2-3	TRBV11-3	NA	14	CASSLGRSTDTQYF	TGTGCCAGCAGCTTGGGCAGGAGCACAGATACGCAGTATTTT
NA	TRBJ1-3	TRBV5-1	NA	19	CASSLDDRMWAVTGNTIYF	TGCGCCAGCAGCTTGGACGATAGGATGTGGGCAGTAACTGGAAACACCATATATTTT
NA	TRBJ1-6	TRBV28	NA	15	CASSSSGAGPSPLHF	TGTGCCAGCAGTTCATCAGGGGCAGGGCCCTCACCCCTCCACTTT
NA	TRBJ1-6	TRBV5-1	TRBD1	13	CASGQQGAGALHF	TGCGCCAGCGGCCAACAGGGGGCCGGGGCCCTCCACTTT
NA	TRBJ1-2	TRBV28	TRBD1	15	CASNPRTGVPNGYTF	TGTGCCAGCAATCCCCGGACAGGGGTGCCGAATGGCTACACCTTC
once	TRBJ1-4	TRBV30	NA	18	CAWSATGLLRYRGEKLFF	TGTGCCTGGAGTGCTACAGGGCTACTGCGCTATAGGGGGGAAAAACTGTTTTTT
NA	TRBJ1-4	TRBV4-2	TRBD1	18	CASSQVHLGTATNEKLFF	TGTGCCAGCAGCCAAGTTCACCTGGGGACAGCAACTAATGAAAAACTGTTTTTT
NA	TRBJ2-2	TRBV25-1	NA	14	CASRMLGSSGELFF	TGTGCCAGCAGGATGCTGGGGAGTTCCGGGGAGCTGTTTTTT
few	TRBJ1-6	TRBV18	NA	12	CASSPESSPLHF	TGTGCCAGCTCACCGGAGAGTTCACCCCTCCACTTT
NA	TRBJ2-7	TRBV29-1	NA	13	CSVGGRGPYEQYF	TGCAGCGTTGGAGGGCGGGGGCCCTACGAGCAGTACTTC
NA	TRBJ1-1	TRBV11-2	TRBD1	15	CASSSGQGRNTEAFF	TGTGCCAGCAGCTCCGGACAGGGTCGGAACACTGAAGCTTTCTTT
NA	TRBJ2-5	TRBV27	NA	13	CASSSRGQETQYF	TGTGCCAGCAGTTCGCGGGGTCAAGAGACCCAGTACTTC
once	TRBJ2-5	TRBV4-2	NA	14	CASSPEEGTKTQYF	TGTGCCAGCAGCCCGGAGGAGGGTACGAAGACCCAGTACTTC
NA	TRBJ2-2	TRBV5-6	NA	15	CASSSTGSRTGELFF	TGTGCCAGCAGCTCTACAGGGAGTAGAACCGGGGAGCTGTTTTTT
NA	TRBJ2-1	TRBV4-3	NA	15	CASSQGRGHYNEQFF	TGCGCCAGCAGCCAAGGGCGCGGGCACTACAATGAGCAGTTCTTC
NA	TRBJ1-1	TRBV4-1	NA	15	CASSHSTGGNTEAFF	TGCGCCAGCAGCCATTCTACCGGGGGTAACACTGAAGCTTTCTTT
NA	TRBJ1-5	TRBV27	NA	13	CASSGRGGQPQHF	TGTGCCAGCAGTGGGCGGGGCGGGCAGCCCCAGCATTTT
NA	TRBJ2-7	TRBV7-9	NA	13	CASSSTETYEQYF	TGTGCCAGCAGCTCGACAGAAACCTACGAGCAGTACTTC
NA	TRBJ1-2	TRBV4-1	NA	13	CASSPPAGYGYTF	TGCGCCAGCAGCCCCCCGGCGGGCTATGGCTACACCTTC
NA	TRBJ1-2	TRBV4-1	NA	15	CASSPPVPGIYGYTF	TGCGCCAGCAGCCCACCTGTTCCGGGGATCTATGGCTACACCTTC
NA	TRBJ1-2	TRBV19	NA	17	CASSRGMVTGINYGYTF	TGTGCCAGTAGCCGTGGAATGGTGACGGGGATTAACTATGGCTACACCTTC
NA	TRBJ1-1	TRBV19	NA	14	CASSMNYMNTEAFF	TGTGCCAGTAGTATGAATTACATGAACACTGAAGCTTTCTTT
NA	TRBJ2-7	TRBV5-6	TRBD2	14	CASSFFTTSNEQYF	TGTGCCAGCAGCTTTTTTACGACTAGCAACGAGCAGTACTTC
NA	TRBJ2-1	TRBV11-1	TRBD2	17	CASSPGAGGPGSREQFF	TGTGCCAGCAGCCCGGGAGCGGGGGGGCCTGGGTCTCGCGAGCAGTTCTTC
NA	TRBJ2-5	TRBV4-3	TRBD2	18	CASSQEDSSGSMDKTQYF	TGCGCCAGCAGCCAAGAGGACTCTAGCGGGAGTATGGATAAGACCCAGTACTTC
NA	TRBJ1-1	TRBV5-4	NA	14	CASSLAGAPTEAFF	TGTGCCAGCAGCCTTGCTGGGGCTCCGACTGAAGCTTTCTTT
NA	TRBJ2-1	TRBV29-1	TRBD2	16	CSVEPPETSGVNEQFF	TGCAGCGTTGAACCCCCCGAGACTAGCGGTGTCAATGAGCAGTTCTTC
NA	TRBJ2-3	TRBV6-4	TRBD1	17	CASSDLGQGAAGDTQYF	TGTGCCAGCAGTGACCTAGGACAGGGGGCCGCAGGAGATACGCAGTATTTT
few	TRBJ2-5	TRBV11-3	NA	14	CASSPTGFQETQYF	TGTGCCAGCAGCCCCACGGGTTTCCAAGAGACCCAGTACTTC
many	TRBJ1-1	TRBV2	NA	14	CASTRGRGNTEAFF	TGTGCCAGCACTCGGGGCAGGGGAAACACTGAAGCTTTCTTT
NA	TRBJ1-3	TRBV27	NA	16	CASSPRQAISGNTIYF	TGTGCCAGCAGTCCAAGACAGGCGATCTCTGGAAACACCATATATTTT
NA	TRBJ2-5	TRBV5-1	NA	14	CASSFGQSQETQYF	TGCGCCAGCAGCTTTGGGCAGAGCCAAGAGACCCAGTACTTC
once	TRBJ2-1	TRBV7-8	TRBD2	14	CASSWREPYNEQFF	TGTGCCAGCAGTTGGCGGGAGCCCTACAATGAGCAGTTCTTC
NA	TRBJ2-2	TRBV27	NA	11	CASRSSGELFF	TGTGCCAGCCGCTCCAGCGGGGAGCTGTTTTTT
NA	TRBJ1-2	TRBV6-5	TRBD1	15	CASRPGQGVGYGYTF	TGTGCCAGCAGACCGGGACAGGGTGTCGGCTATGGCTACACCTTC
NA	TRBJ2-5	TRBV27	NA	12	CASSSPRETQYF	TGTGCCAGCAGTTCCCCACGGGAGACCCAGTACTTC
NA	TRBJ2-1	TRBV6-6	NA	11	CASSTVREQFF	TGTGCCAGCAGTACGGTTCGTGAGCAGTTCTTC
NA	TRBJ2-7	TRBV5-4	TRBD1	14	CASSTRTGPYEQYF	TGTGCCAGCAGCACAAGGACAGGGCCCTACGAGCAGTACTTC